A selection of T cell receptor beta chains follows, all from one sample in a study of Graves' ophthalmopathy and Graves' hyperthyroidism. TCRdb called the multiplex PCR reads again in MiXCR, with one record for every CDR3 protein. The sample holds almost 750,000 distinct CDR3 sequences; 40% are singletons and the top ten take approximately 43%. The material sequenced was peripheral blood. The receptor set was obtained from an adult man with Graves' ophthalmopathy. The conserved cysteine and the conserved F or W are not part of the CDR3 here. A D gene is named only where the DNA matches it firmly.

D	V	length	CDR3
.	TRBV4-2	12	ASSNSPQGNEQY
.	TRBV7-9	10	ASSIKEHEQY
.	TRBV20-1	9	SARVTGELF
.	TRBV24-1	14	ATSDNRDYSNQPQH
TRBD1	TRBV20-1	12	SASDRDGQETQY
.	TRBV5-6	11	ASSFDRGTGYT
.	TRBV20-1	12	SARSGVVQETQY
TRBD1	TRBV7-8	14	ASSRLGQGQNEKLF
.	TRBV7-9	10	GTGSGVDTIY
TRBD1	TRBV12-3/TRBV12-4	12	ASPAGTAQRDYT
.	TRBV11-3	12	ASPSGQENQPQH
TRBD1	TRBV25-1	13	ASSQALTGYNEQY
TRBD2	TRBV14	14	ASSQLSGRGFYEQY
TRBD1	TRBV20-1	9	SAVQGAEAF
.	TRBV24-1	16	ATSDLGRSNTGDQPQH
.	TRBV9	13	ASSQTGTSNYGYT
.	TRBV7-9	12	ASSLGGVLETQY
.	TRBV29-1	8	SVEAGEQF
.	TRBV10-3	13	ASSWVGGEIKGYT
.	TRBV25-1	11	ASSHTRLGEQY
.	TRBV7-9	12	ASSLSGSEETQY
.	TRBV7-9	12	ASSQGTAMYEQY
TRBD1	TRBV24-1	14	ATSDVGTGEQETQH
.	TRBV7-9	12	ASSGQGLNYEQY
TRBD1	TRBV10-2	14	ASSVDRGQDGYTIY
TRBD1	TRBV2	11	ASSGQGREKLF
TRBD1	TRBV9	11	ASSVARGRPLH
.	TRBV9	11	ASSVDQGEKLF
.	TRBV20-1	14	SARVVGGAGRTEAF
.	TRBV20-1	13	SARGGGGPRQPQY
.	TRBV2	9	PIGKPDGYT
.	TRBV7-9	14	ASSLGVGGPNTEAF
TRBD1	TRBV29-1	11	SGGQGTNTEAF
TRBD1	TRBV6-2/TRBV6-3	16	ASSYSRGRGHPNTEAF
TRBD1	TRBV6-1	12	ASRFSGGEVTQY